This entry lists 17 T cell receptor beta chains sequenced from one sample in a study of graft-versus-host responses after intestinal transplantation. Clones were read by immunoSEQ multiplex PCR, and TCRdb kept only the in-frame ones, dropping some. The sample consists of about 26,000 clones, 82% of them appearing once. No antigens are known for them. The sequenced sample was unstimulated CD4+ T cells sorted from spleen or lymph node cells, obtained before intestinal transplant. The source of these receptors is a human donor who received an intestinal transplant.

On this clone itself: This same CDR3 is encoded by further DNA sequences in the sample. The rearrangement links TRBV27 to TRBJ1-2, with 8 bases that match TRBD1. Germline CDR1 is MNHEY and CDR2 is SMNVEV (reference sequence). Trimming at V came to 6 bases and at J to 6 bases, leaving 6 bases not matched to a gene. The CDR3 extends over 13 amino acids. This CDR3 reads CASSGTGPNGYTF. CDR3 in DNA: TGTGCCAGCAGCGGGACAGGTCCTAATGGCTACACCTTC.

The chain carries TRBV7-2 and TRBJ2-3; TRBD2 might be the D (7 bases). Germline values: CDR1 SGHTA, CDR2 FQGNSA. Trimming left V 7 bases short and J 3 bases short, with 20 bases between. The length of the CDR3 is 16 residues. DNA of the CDR3: TGTGCCAGCATCATAGGGGCCGGGGGGCCTACAGATACGCAGTATTTT. Residues: CASIIGAGGPTDTQYF.

The genes are TRBV18 and TRBJ1-5; a possible D gene is TRBD1 (5 bases). Per the germline V gene, CDR1 is KGHSH and CDR2 is LQKENI. This CDR3 is built from 13 residues. Trimming took 5 bases from V and 1 from J, leaving 6 bases between them. CDR3 bases: TGTGCCAGCTCAGGGGACAGCAATCAGCCCCAGCATTTT. Translated: CASSGDSNQPQHF.

The chain employs TRBV6-5 and TRBJ2-7, with a tentative D call TRBD1 (5 bases). The CDR3 has 11 residues. The V gene's germline CDR1 is MNHEY and CDR2 SVGAGI. V was shortened by 7 bases and J by 6 bases, with 10 bases between the two germline ends. In DNA form, the CDR3 reads TGTGCCAGCACTAGGGGCTCCGAGCAGTACTTC. This gives the protein CASTRGSEQYF.

This clone was found a few times. V is TRBV2 and J is TRBJ2-1; D unclear. CDR3 length equals 12 residues. Per germline, CDR1 SNHLY and CDR2 FYNNEI. V lost 4 bases, J lost 0 bases, and 1 base lay in between. CDR3 bases: TGTGCCAGCAGTGGCTCCTACAATGAGCAGTTCTTC. The encoded protein is CASSGSYNEQFF.

This sequence joins TRBV5-1 and TRBJ2-1; maybe TRBD1 (5 bases). The germline CDR1 and CDR2 sequences are SGHRS and YFSETQ. This CDR3 contains 12 residues. V was cut by 5 bases and J by 10 bases, with 13 bases left in between. Written as DNA, the CDR3 is TGCGCCAGCAGGGGTCAGGGTCGCGAGCAGTTCTTC. It is translated as CASRGQGREQFF. Together with reference TRBV5-1 and TRBJ2-1, the CDR3 gives the full variable domain: KAGVTQTPRYLIKTRGQQVTLSCSPISGHRSVSWYQQTPGQGLQFLFEYFSETQRNKGNFPGRFSGRQFSNSRSEMNVSTLELGDSALYLCASRGQGREQFFGPGTRLTVL.

V usage is TRBV9 and J usage is TRBJ2-5; TRBD2 matches 15 bases. From germline, CDR1 is SGDLS and CDR2 YYNGEE. CDR3 length: 16 residues. V was pared by 4 bases and J by 2 bases, with 3 bases of the junction left unmatched. CDR3 coding DNA: TGTGCCAGCAGCTCCGGACTAGCGGGGGGGCAAGAGACCCAGTACTTC. Protein sequence: CASSSGLAGGQETQYF.

This clone was found once. V gene TRBV2 combines with J gene TRBJ2-5; D possibly corresponds to TRBD2 (5 bases). Trimming removed 4 bases from V and 5 bases from J, with 5 bases in between. CDR1 SNHLY and CDR2 FYNNEI come from the germline V gene. The CDR3 spans 11 residues. DNA for the CDR3: TGTGCCAGCAGTGGAGGGGAGACCCAGTACTTC. It translates to CASSGGETQYF.

This chain joins TRBV2 and TRBJ1-1; TRBD1 agrees at 8 bases. With V trimmed by 5 bases and J by 2 bases, 7 bases remained unmatched. Germline V gene lookup returns CDR1 SNHLY and CDR2 FYNNEI. The CDR3 length is 15 residues. The CDR3 reads CASSSRTGRNTEAFF. The CDR3 DNA sequence: TGTGCCAGCAGTTCTCGGACAGGGCGAAACACTGAAGCTTTCTTT.

The V call is TRBV27, the J call TRBJ2-2; 10 nucleotides align to TRBD2. Per the germline V gene, CDR1 is MNHEY and CDR2 is SMNVEV (reference sequence). The CDR3 is made up of 16 amino acids. Trimming at V came to 4 bases and at J to 4 bases, leaving 6 bases not matched to a gene. The CDR3 nucleotides read TGTGCCAGCAGTTATCAGCGGGGGGGCCGCACCGGGGAGCTGTTTTTT. Translation gives CASSYQRGGRTGELFF.

This clone was picked up one time. The rearrangement joins TRBV14 to TRBJ2-7; the D gene is possibly TRBD1 (6 bases). The germline gives CDR1 SGHDN, CDR2 FVKESK. Trimming removed 6 bases from V and 3 bases from J, with 15 bases in between. The CDR3 spans 14 residues. The chain's CDR3 is CASSPTGKGYEQYF. The CDR3 DNA reads as TGTGCCAGCAGTCCCACAGGGAAAGGCTACGAGCAGTACTTC.

The CDR3 spells CARPGQGGAQHF. For the CDR3, the DNA is TGTGCCAGGCCGGGACAGGGTGGGGCCCAGCATTTT. The chain recombines TRBV21-1 with TRBJ1-5; the DNA was not compared with TRBD1, the D call given in the table. TRBV21-1 is listed as a pseudogene. The CDR3 has 12 amino acids.

The chain combines TRBV18 with TRBJ2-1, with D hard to call. The CDR3 is 15 amino acids. V was cut by 2 bases and J by 5 bases, with 13 bases left in between. CDR1 KGHSH and CDR2 LQKENI come from the germline V gene. As DNA, the CDR3 is TGTGCCAGCTCACCAAGTCTTGCCAGAAACAATGAGCAGTTCTTC. It translates to CASSPSLARNNEQFF.

The chain recombines TRBV5-6 with TRBJ2-2; tentatively, D is TRBD1 (5 bases). The CDR3 covers 17 residues. V was cut by 5 bases and J by 1 base, with 18 bases left in between. Per the germline V gene, CDR1 is SGHDT and CDR2 is YYEEEE. The CDR3 loop reads CASRAKFGHQNTGELFF. The CDR3 nucleotides read TGTGCCAGCAGAGCCAAATTCGGACATCAGAACACCGGGGAGCTGTTTTTT. Combining the CDR3 with reference TRBV5-6 and TRBJ2-2 gives the whole variable domain DAGVTQSPTHLIKTRGQQVTLRCSPKSGHDTVSWYQQALGQGPQFIFQYYEEEERQRGNFPDRFSGHQFPNYSSELNVNALLLGDSALYLCASRAKFGHQNTGELFFGEGSRLTVL.

The chain uses TRBV5-4 and TRBJ2-1, with 7 bases lining up with TRBD2. Germline V CDR1 and CDR2: SGHNT, YYREEE (reference sequence). Losses at the gene ends were 4 bases for V and 7 bases for J; bases not matched to a gene: 2. CDR3 length: 12 residues. The CDR3 reads CASSPAGNEQFF. For the CDR3, the DNA is TGTGCCAGCAGCCCAGCGGGGAATGAGCAGTTCTTC.

The gene calls are TRBV4-3 and TRBJ2-3, with 14 bases that match TRBD2. In germline, CDR1 is LGHNA, CDR2 YSLEER. The CDR3 sequence is 16 residues long. Unmatched junction bases numbered 2, after V lost 3 bases and J lost 3 bases. CDR3 protein: CASSQRLAGGTDTQYF. The CDR3 region has the DNA TGCGCCAGCAGCCAGAGACTAGCGGGGGGGACAGATACGCAGTATTTT.

The V gene is TRBV18, the J gene TRBJ2-7; 7 nucleotides line up with TRBD2. The CDR3 is 14 residues long. CDR1 and CDR2 from the germline V gene are KGHSH and LQKENI. The junction had 3 bases not matched to a gene; V was cut back by 2 bases and J by 2 bases. For the CDR3, the DNA is TGTGCCAGCTCACCAGGGGACTACACCTACGAGCAGTACTTC. Encoded protein: CASSPGDYTYEQYF. Based on the CDR3 plus reference TRBV18 and TRBJ2-7, the full variable domain is NAGVMQNPRHLVRRRGQEARLRCSPMKGHSHVYWYRQLPEEGLKFMVYLQKENIIDESGMPKERFSAEFPKEGPSILRIQQVVRGDSAAYFCASSPGDYTYEQYFGPGTRLTVT.